A selection of T cell receptor beta chains follows, all from one sample in a study of blood T cells in healthy people across ages. TCRdb fed the 5' RACE reads into MiXCR, producing one record per CDR3 protein. In the table there are around 1,600,000 distinct CDR3 sequences, roughly 43% of which are singletons. The sequencing sample was made of blood. Receptors were obtained from a woman younger than 35 in good health. Each CDR3 is given with its conserved first and last residue. The D gene is left open where the match is weak. Rows may omit the clone size; those that give it use once, few, many or a size class.

v_gene	abundance	j_gene	len	d_gene	CDR3nt	CDR3aa
TRBV6-6	once	TRBJ2-7	14	.	TGTGCCAGCACGTCACGCAGGAGTTATGACGAGCAGTACTTC	CASTSRRSYDEQYF
TRBV20-1	.	TRBJ2-2	14	.	TGCAGTGCTAGGGGTCAGGGGTCCACCGGGGAGCTGTTTTTT	CSARGQGSTGELFF
TRBV27	.	TRBJ2-7	16	.	TGTGCCAGCAGTTTATTGGGATCCCGACCCTCCTACGAGCAGTACTTC	CASSLLGSRPSYEQYF
TRBV5-1	.	TRBJ1-1	15	.	TGCGCCAGCAGCTTTACAGGGTCGGCGAACACTGAAGCTTTCTTT	CASSFTGSANTEAFF
TRBV6-2/TRBV6-3	.	TRBJ2-1	17	TRBD2	TGTGCCAGCAGTCCCCTGGGTTCGACTAGCGGGTTTAATGAGCAGTTCTTC	CASSPLGSTSGFNEQFF
TRBV27	.	TRBJ1-5	16	.	TGTGCCAGCAGTTTAGGGCGGGGCGTAGGCAATCAGCCCCAGCATTTT	CASSLGRGVGNQPQHF
TRBV6-2/TRBV6-3	.	TRBJ2-1	14	.	TGTGCCAGCAGACCTAGCACCAAATACAATGAGCAGTTCTTC	CASRPSTKYNEQFF
TRBV20-1	many	TRBJ2-5	15	TRBD1	TGCAGTGCTACCGGACAGGGGATTGGCCAAGAGACCCAGTACTTC	CSATGQGIGQETQYF
TRBV4-2	few	TRBJ2-2	18	TRBD2	TGTGCCAGCAGCCAAGATCGCGGGGGGGGGCCGAACACCGGGGAGCTGTTTTTT	CASSQDRGGGPNTGELFF
TRBV4-3	few	TRBJ2-3	13	.	TGCGCCAGCAGCCAAGGCGCCCACTCCAAACGGTATTTT	CASSQGAHSKRYF
TRBV7-2	.	TRBJ1-5	12	.	TGTGCCAGCAGCTCCTTCGATCAGCCCCAGCATTTT	CASSSFDQPQHF
TRBV7-3	.	TRBJ2-2	16	.	TGTGCCAGCAGCTTACGTGCGGGTCATACACCCGGGGAGCTGTTTTTT	CASSLRAGHTPGELFF
TRBV20-1	once	TRBJ2-7	15	TRBD1	TGCAGTGCTGGAGGTACCGGGACAGCCTCCTACGAGCAGTACTTC	CSAGGTGTASYEQYF
TRBV21-1	.	TRBJ2-4	19	.	TGTGCCAGCAGCAAACTGACTAGCGGGAGGCCCCAAGCCAAAAACATTCAGTACTTC	CASSKLTSGRPQAKNIQYF